The 18 T cell receptor beta chains given below trace back to one sample, sequenced in a study of CD8+ T cells in alopecia areata. cDNA prepared by RNA extraction and subsequent reverse transcription served as the template for sequencing. Method: immunoSEQ multiplex PCR; TCRdb's copy keeps in-frame clones and lacks some. The repertoire holds hundreds of thousands of clones, 60% seen once, with around 0.92% in the top ten. Treatment of the sample: oral pan-JAK inhibitor, 5-10 mg twice daily. The source was CD4+ T cells sorted from blood, collected around week 54, from a patient treated with tofacitinib. The receptors stem from a human donor with alopecia areata.

This clone showed up just a few times. The rearrangement uses TRBV27 and TRBJ2-1; 13 positions match TRBD2. Per the germline V gene, CDR1 is MNHEY and CDR2 is SMNVEV (reference sequence). V shed 2 bases and J 4 bases; nucleotides not matched to a gene: 2. CDR3 length: 16 amino acids. DNA for the CDR3: TGTGCCAGCAGTTTAAAGGGACTAGCGGGGTACAATGAGCAGTTCTTC. Protein sequence: CASSLKGLAGYNEQFF.

This clone occurred a few times. The chain is built from TRBV11-2 and TRBJ2-5; D gene unclear. CDR1 SGHAT and CDR2 FQNNGV come from the germline V gene. The length of the CDR3 is 14 residues. The V gene lost 3 bases and the J gene lost 0 bases, with 8 bases spanning the gap. In nucleotides, the CDR3 is TGTGCCAGCAGCTTCGGCACGTACCAAGAGACCCAGTACTTC. This sequence encodes CASSFGTYQETQYF. Full variable domain (rest looked up from reference TRBV11-2 and TRBJ2-5): EAGVAQSPRYKIIEKRQSVAFWCNPISGHATLYWYQQILGQGPKLLIQFQNNGVVDDSQLPKDRFSAERLKGVDSTLKIQPAKLEDSAVYLCASSFGTYQETQYFGPGTRLLVL.

This rearrangement joins TRBV4-1 to TRBJ2-3; 7 positions match TRBD2. Germline loops: CDR1 MGHRA, CDR2 YSYEKL. This CDR3 region has 16 residues. Germline trimming cut 3 bases from V and 0 bases from J; bases unmatched to any gene: 6. In nucleotides, the CDR3 is TGCGCCAGCAGCCAGTTAGCGGGTTCTAGCACAGATACGCAGTATTTT. This codes for CASSQLAGSSTDTQYF.

This clone was counted only a few times. CDR3 DNA sequence: TGTGCCAGCAGCAAACCCAGGGAGGTGGTCGCTGAAGCTTTCTTT. As protein: CASSKPREVVAEAFF. The chain employs TRBV2 and TRBJ1-1; tentative D call: TRBD1 (5 bases). Trimming left V 6 bases short and J 6 bases short, with 20 bases between. The germline V gene encodes CDR1 SNHLY and CDR2 FYNNEI. This CDR3 has 15 residues. The whole variable domain, remainder taken from reference TRBV2 and TRBJ1-1, is EPEVTQTPSHQVTQMGQEVILRCVPISNHLYFYWYRQILGQKVEFLVSFYNNEISEKSEIFDDQFSVERPDGSNFTLKIRSTKLEDSAMYFCASSKPREVVAEAFFGQGTRLTVV.

The table lists this clone with a few counts. The chain links TRBV29-1 to TRBJ1-1; D not certain. Trimming removed 6 bases at V and 2 bases at J, with 7 bases between. The CDR3 consists of 11 residues. Per germline, CDR1 SQVTM and CDR2 ANQGSEA. DNA of the CDR3: TGCAGCGTCTACGGTAACACTGAAGCTTTCTTT. The encoded protein is CSVYGNTEAFF.

This clone was observed once. The chain has TRBV9 and TRBJ1-1; 8 bases line up with TRBD1. The CDR3 sequence is 15 residues long. Germline CDR1 is SGDLS and CDR2 is YYNGEE. V trimming: 4 bases; J trimming: 1 base; junction bases outside the gene matches: 6. The CDR3 is CASSPLGTGNTEAFF. The CDR3 DNA sequence: TGTGCCAGCAGCCCCCTCGGGACAGGGAACACTGAAGCTTTCTTT.

The V and J genes are TRBV5-6 and TRBJ2-7; a weak D match, TRBD2 (6 bases). Germline V gene lookup returns CDR1 SGHDT and CDR2 YYEEEE. CDR3 length: 13 residues. The V and J ends lost 4 bases and 6 bases respectively, with 14 bases between them. CDR3 sequence reads: CASSPTSSGEQYF. As DNA, the CDR3 is TGTGCCAGCAGCCCGACTAGTTCGGGCGAGCAGTACTTC.

Remarks on this clone: Distinct nucleotide sequences in the sample also encode this CDR3. The gene calls are TRBV29-1 and TRBJ2-1; no firm D call. The germline gives CDR1 SQVTM, CDR2 ANQGSEA. The V end was cut by 6 bases, the J end by 7 bases, with 7 bases between. CDR3 size: 10 residues. The CDR3 loop is CSVRRNEQFF. The CDR3 coding sequence is TGCAGCGTAAGGCGGAATGAGCAGTTCTTC.

This clone was picked up a small number of times. V and J are TRBV9 and TRBJ2-1; D unresolved. This CDR3 contains 13 residues. The germline V gene has CDR1 SGDLS and CDR2 YYNGEE. The germline V and J ends were trimmed by 4 bases and 4 bases, with 9 bases remaining between them. CDR3: CASSPLRYNEQFF. CDR3 sequence (DNA): TGTGCCAGCAGCCCCCTGAGGTACAATGAGCAGTTCTTC. The full variable domain, rest sourced from reference TRBV9 and TRBJ2-1, is DSGVTQTPKHLITATGQRVTLRCSPRSGDLSVYWYQQSLDQGLQFLIQYYNGEERAKGNILERFSAQQFPDLHSELNLSSLELGDSALYFCASSPLRYNEQFFGPGTRLTVL.

The V call is TRBV5-1, the J call TRBJ1-2; D remains unclear. Between the trimmed V and J ends, which lost 1 base and 4 bases, there was a span of 11 bases. The CDR3 sequence is 14 residues long. Germline CDR1 and CDR2: SGHRS and YFSETQ. The CDR3 loop reads CASSLSPPGYGYTF. Written as DNA, the CDR3 is TGCGCCAGCAGCTTGAGCCCTCCCGGCTATGGCTACACCTTC.

This chain connects TRBV5-1 to TRBJ2-1; possibly TRBD2 for D (5 bases). Trimming stripped 1 base from V and 0 bases from J, with 11 bases between. Germline CDR1 is SGHRS and CDR2 is YFSETQ. The CDR3 is made up of 16 amino acids. CDR3 sequence reads: CASSLTVTSSYNEQFF. CDR3 DNA: TGCGCCAGCAGCTTGACAGTTACTAGCTCCTACAATGAGCAGTTCTTC.

The rearrangement joins TRBV30 to TRBJ1-1; 7 positions match TRBD1. The germline V gene has CDR1 GTSNPN and CDR2 SVGIG (reference sequence). V dropped 0 bases and J dropped 1; count of bases not matched to a gene: 8. The CDR3 runs to 16 residues. The CDR3 nucleotides are TGTGCCTGGAGTGTAAATACACACAGGGGGAACACTGAAGCTTTCTTT. This translates into CAWSVNTHRGNTEAFF. Full variable domain (missing parts from reference TRBV30 and TRBJ1-1): SQTIHQWPATLVQPVGSPLSLECTVEGTSNPNLYWYRQAAGRGLQLLFYSVGIGQISSEVPQNLSASRPQDRQFILSSKKLLLSDSGFYLCAWSVNTHRGNTEAFFGQGTRLTVV.

This clone was seen a few times. V gene TRBV9 combines with J gene TRBJ2-3; 7 bases agree with TRBD1. This CDR3 region has 15 residues. Germline V gives CDR1 SGDLS, CDR2 YYNGEE. Unmatched junction bases numbered 7, after V lost 4 bases and J lost 2 bases. The CDR3 reads CASSPRTGPTDTQYF. For the CDR3, the DNA is TGTGCCAGCAGCCCCCGGACAGGCCCCACAGATACGCAGTATTTT. Variable domain in full (rest from reference TRBV9 and TRBJ2-3): DSGVTQTPKHLITATGQRVTLRCSPRSGDLSVYWYQQSLDQGLQFLIQYYNGEERAKGNILERFSAQQFPDLHSELNLSSLELGDSALYFCASSPRTGPTDTQYFGPGTRLTVL.

This clone has just a few counts. The genes are TRBV30 and TRBJ2-5; TRBD2 agrees at 9 bases. The V gene's germline CDR1 is GTSNPN and CDR2 SVGIG (reference sequence). The CDR3 length is 15 residues. The J segment lost 1 base and the V segment lost 0 bases, leaving 3 bases of the junction unmatched. In nucleotides, the CDR3 is TGTGCCTGGAGTGTCGGCGGGGGGGCCCAAGAGACCCAGTACTTC. Its translation is CAWSVGGGAQETQYF.

This clone has only a few counts. V and J are TRBV14 and TRBJ1-2; D is uncertain. This CDR3 contains 12 residues. Per the germline V gene, CDR1 is SGHDN and CDR2 is FVKESK. V was trimmed by 2 bases and J by 4 bases, leaving 5 bases between them. CDR3 sequence: CASSQRPYGYTF. The CDR3 DNA reads TGTGCCAGCAGCCAACGGCCCTATGGCTACACCTTC. The entire variable domain, with the rest obtained from reference TRBV14 and TRBJ1-2, is as follows: EAGVTQFPSHSVIEKGQTVTLRCDPISGHDNLYWYRRVMGKEIKFLLHFVKESKQDESGMPNNRFLAERTGGTYSTLKVQPAELEDSGVYFCASSQRPYGYTFGSGTRLTVV.

The CDR3 region is CAWARAGQSNYGYTF. In DNA form, the CDR3 reads TGTGCCTGGGCCAGAGCGGGACAGTCGAACTATGGCTACACCTTC. The chain employs TRBV30 and TRBJ1-2; 7 bases are shared with TRBD1. V lost 5 bases to trimming and J lost 2 bases; unmatched junction nucleotides: 11. There are 15 residues in the CDR3. CDR1 is GTSNPN and CDR2 is SVGIG in the germline V gene (reference sequence).

In its sample, this clone was seen once. The chain has TRBV11-2 and TRBJ2-1; TRBD1 aligns across 7 bases. This CDR3 is built from 15 residues. V trimming: 5 bases; J trimming: 6 bases; junction bases outside the gene matches: 10. Germline V lookup: CDR1 SGHAT, CDR2 FQNNGV. The chain's CDR3 is CASSPQRPGGNEQFF. As DNA, the CDR3 is TGTGCCAGCAGCCCCCAGAGGCCAGGGGGCAATGAGCAGTTCTTC.

The V gene is TRBV11-3, the J gene TRBJ1-1; 7 bases are shared with TRBD1. Germline V gene sequence: CDR1 SGHNT, CDR2 YENEEA. The CDR3 covers 14 residues. V shed 4 bases and J 1 base; nucleotides not matched to a gene: 3. The CDR3 loop is CASSSTGSNTEAFF. Written as DNA, the CDR3 is TGTGCCAGCAGCTCGACAGGGTCGAACACTGAAGCTTTCTTT.